This T cell receptor (beta chain) was sequenced in a study of blood T cells in healthy people across ages. CDR3 size: 12 residues. The V segment lost 5 bases and the J segment 9 bases; nucleotides outside the gene matches: 6. The germline V gene encodes CDR1 LNHDA and CDR2 SQIVND (reference sequence). Study-wide results and limits: Diversity estimates drawn from one million T cells were deemed underestimates.

Primed by a sample-barcoded 5' primer and a J-beta primer mix, a second PCR proceeded for about 6 to 11 cycles. TCRdb called the 5' RACE reads again in MiXCR, with one record for every CDR3 protein. Among roughly 730,000 distinct CDR3 sequences listed, roughly 56% were seen once. The table lists this clonotype with a count of one. Antigen: not known. Sequencing input: blood. The rearrangement joins TRBV19 to TRBJ1-2; 7 bases line up with TRBD1. This clonotype originated in a man in his forties or fifties in good health. CDR3 loop: CASSPSGQRYTF. In DNA, the CDR3 is TGTGCCAGTAGTCCCTCGGGACAGCGCTACACCTTC.